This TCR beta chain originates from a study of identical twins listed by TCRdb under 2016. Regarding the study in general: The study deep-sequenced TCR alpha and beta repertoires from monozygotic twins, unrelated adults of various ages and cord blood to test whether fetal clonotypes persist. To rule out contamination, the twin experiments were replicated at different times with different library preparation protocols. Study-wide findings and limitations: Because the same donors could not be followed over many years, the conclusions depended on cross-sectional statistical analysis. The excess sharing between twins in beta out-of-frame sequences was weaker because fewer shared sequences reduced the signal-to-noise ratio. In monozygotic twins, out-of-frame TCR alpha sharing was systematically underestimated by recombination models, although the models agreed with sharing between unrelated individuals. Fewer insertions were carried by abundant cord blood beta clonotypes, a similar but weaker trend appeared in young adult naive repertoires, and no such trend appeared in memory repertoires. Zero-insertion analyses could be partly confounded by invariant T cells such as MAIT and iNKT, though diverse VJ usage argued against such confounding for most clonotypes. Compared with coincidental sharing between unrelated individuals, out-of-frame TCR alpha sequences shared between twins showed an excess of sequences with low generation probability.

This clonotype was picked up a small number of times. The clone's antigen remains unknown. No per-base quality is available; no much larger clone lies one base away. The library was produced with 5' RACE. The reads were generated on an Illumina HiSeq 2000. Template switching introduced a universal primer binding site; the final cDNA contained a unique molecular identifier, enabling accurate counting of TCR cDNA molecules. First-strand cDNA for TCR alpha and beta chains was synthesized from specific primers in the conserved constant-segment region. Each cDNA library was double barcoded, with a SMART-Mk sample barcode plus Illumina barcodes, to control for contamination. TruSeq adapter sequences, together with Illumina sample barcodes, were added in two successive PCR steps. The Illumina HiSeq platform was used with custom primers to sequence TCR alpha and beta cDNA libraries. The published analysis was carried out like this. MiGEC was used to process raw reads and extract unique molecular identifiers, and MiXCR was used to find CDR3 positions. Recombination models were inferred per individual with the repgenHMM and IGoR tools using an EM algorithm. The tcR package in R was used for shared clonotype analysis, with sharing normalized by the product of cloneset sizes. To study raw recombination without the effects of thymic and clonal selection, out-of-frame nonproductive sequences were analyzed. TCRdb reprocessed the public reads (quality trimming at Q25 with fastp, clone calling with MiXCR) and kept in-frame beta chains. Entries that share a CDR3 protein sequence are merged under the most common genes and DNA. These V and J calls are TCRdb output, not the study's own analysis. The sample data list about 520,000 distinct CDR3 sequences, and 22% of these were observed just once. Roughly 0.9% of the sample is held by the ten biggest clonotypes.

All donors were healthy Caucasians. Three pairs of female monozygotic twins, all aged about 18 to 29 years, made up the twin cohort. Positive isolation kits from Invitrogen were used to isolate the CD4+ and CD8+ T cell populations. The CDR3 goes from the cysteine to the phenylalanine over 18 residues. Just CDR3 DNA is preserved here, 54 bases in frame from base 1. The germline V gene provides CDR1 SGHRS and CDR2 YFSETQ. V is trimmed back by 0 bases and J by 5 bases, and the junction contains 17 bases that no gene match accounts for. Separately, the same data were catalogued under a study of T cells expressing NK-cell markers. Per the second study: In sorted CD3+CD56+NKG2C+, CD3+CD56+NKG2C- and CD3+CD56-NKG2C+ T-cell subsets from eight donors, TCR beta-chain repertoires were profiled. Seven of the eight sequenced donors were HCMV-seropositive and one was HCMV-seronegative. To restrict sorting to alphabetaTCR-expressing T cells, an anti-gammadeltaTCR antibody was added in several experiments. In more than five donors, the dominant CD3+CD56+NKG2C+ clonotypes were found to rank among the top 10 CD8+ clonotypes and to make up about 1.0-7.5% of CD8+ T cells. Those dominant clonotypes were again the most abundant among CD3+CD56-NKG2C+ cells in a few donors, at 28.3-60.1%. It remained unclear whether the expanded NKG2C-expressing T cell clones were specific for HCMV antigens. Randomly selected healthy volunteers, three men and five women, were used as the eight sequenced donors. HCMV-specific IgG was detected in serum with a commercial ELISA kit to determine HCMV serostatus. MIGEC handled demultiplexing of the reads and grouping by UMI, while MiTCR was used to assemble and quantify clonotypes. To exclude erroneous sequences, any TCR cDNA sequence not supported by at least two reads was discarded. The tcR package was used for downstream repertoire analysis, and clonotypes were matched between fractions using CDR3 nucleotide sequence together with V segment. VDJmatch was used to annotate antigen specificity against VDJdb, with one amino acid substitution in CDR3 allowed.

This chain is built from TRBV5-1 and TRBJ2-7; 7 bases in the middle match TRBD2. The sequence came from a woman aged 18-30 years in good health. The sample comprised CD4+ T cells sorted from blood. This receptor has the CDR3 CASSLVGGDSPFMHEQYF. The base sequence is TGCGCCAGCAGCTTGGTGGGGGGGGACTCCCCGTTTATGCACGAGCAGTACTTC.